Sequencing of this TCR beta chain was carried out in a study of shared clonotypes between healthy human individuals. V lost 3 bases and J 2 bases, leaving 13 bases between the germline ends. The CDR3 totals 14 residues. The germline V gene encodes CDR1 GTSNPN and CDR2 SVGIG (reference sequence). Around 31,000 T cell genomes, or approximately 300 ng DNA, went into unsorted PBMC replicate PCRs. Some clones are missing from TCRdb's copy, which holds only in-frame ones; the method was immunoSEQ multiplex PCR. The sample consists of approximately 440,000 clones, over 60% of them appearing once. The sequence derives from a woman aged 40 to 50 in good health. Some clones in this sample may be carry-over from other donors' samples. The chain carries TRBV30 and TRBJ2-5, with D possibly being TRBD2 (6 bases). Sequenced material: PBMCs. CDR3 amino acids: CAWRFSGGQETQYF. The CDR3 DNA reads TGTGCCTGGAGGTTCAGTGGGGGGCAAGAGACCCAGTACTTC.